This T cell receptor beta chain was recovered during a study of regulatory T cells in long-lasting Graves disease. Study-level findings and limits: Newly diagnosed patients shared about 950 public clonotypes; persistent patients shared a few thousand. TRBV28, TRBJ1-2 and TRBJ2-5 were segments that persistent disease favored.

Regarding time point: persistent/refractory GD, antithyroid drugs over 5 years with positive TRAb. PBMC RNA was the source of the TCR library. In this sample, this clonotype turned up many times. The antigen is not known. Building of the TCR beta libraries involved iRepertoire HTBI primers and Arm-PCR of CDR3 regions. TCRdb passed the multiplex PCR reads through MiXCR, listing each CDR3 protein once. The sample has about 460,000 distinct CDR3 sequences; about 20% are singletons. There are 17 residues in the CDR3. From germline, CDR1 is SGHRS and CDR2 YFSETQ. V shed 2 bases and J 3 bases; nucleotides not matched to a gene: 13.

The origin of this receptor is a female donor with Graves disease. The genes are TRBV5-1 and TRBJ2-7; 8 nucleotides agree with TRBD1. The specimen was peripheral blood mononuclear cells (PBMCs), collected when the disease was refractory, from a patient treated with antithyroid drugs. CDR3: CASSFFALRTGSYEQYF. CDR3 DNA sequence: TGCGCCAGCAGCTTTTTCGCTTTGAGGACAGGGAGCTACGAGCAGTACTTC.